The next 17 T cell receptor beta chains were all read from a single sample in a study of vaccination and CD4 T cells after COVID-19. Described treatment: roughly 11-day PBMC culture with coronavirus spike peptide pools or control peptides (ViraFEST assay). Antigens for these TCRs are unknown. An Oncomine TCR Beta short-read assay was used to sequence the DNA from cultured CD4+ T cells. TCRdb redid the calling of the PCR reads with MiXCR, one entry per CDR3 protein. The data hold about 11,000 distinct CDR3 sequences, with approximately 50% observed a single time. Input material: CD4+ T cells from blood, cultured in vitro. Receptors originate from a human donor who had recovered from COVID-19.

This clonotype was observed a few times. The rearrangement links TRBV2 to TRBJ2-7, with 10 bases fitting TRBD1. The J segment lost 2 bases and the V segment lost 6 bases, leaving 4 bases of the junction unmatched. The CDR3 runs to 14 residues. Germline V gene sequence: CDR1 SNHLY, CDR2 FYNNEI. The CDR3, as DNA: TGTGCCAGCAGACGGACAGGGGGAGCCTACGAGCAGTACTTC. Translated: CASRRTGGAYEQYF.

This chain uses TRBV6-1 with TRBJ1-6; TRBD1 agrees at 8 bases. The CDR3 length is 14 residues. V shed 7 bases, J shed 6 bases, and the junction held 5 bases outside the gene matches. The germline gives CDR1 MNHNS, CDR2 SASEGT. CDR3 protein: CASMQGALNSPLHF. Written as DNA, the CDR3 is TGTGCCAGCATGCAGGGGGCCCTTAATTCACCCCTCCACTTT.

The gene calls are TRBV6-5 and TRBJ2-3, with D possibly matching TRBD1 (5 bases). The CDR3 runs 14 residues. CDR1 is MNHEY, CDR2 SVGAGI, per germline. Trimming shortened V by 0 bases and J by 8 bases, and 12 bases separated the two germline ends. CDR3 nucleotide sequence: TGTGCCAGCAGTTACTCAATGGCGCAGGGTACGCAGTATTTT. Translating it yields CASSYSMAQGTQYF.

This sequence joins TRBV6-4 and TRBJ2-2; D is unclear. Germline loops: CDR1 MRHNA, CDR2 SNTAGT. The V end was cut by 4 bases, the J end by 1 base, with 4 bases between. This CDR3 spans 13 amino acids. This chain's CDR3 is CASSGGNTGELFF. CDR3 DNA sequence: TGTGCCAGCAGTGGGGGGAACACCGGGGAGCTGTTTTTT.

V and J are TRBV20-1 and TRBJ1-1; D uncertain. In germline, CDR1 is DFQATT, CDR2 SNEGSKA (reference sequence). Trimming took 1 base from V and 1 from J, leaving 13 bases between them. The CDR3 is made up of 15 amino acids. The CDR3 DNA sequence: TGCAGTGCTAGAGCAGTCGGGCATGCGAACACTGAAGCTTTCTTT. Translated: CSARAVGHANTEAFF.

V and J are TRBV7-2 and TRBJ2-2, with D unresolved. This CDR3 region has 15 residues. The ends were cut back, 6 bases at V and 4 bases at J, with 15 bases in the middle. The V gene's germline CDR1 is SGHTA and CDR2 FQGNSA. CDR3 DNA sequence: TGTGCCAGCAGACCCAACCGGCAGGTCACCGGGGAGCTGTTTTTT. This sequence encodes CASRPNRQVTGELFF.

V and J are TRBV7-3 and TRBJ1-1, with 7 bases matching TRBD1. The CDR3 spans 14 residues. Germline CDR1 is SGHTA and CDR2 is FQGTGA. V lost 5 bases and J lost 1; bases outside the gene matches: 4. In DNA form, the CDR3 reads TGTGCCAGCAGCCTGACAGGGACGAACACTGAAGCTTTCTTT. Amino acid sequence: CASSLTGTNTEAFF.

The CDR3 coding sequence is TGTGCCTGGAGTCAAAAAGAGCAGTTCTTC. Protein product: CAWSQKEQFF. The chain uses TRBV30 and TRBJ2-1; D gene unclear. Looked up from germline, CDR1 is GTSNPN and CDR2 is SVGIG (reference sequence). The CDR3 is 10 amino acids. V was pared by 2 bases and J by 10 bases, with 6 bases between.

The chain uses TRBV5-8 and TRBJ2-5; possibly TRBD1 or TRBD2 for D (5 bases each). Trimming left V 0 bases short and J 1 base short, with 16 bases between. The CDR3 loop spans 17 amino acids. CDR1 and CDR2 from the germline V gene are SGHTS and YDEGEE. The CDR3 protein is CASSLARGRAGQETQYF. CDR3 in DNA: TGTGCCAGCAGCTTGGCCCGGGGCAGGGCGGGCCAAGAGACCCAGTACTTC.

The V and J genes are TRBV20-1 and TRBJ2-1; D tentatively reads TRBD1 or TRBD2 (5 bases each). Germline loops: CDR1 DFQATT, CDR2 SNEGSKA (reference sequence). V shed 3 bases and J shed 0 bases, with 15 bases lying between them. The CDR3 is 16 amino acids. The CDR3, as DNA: TGCAGTGCTAGCCCATACAGGAGGAGCTCCTACAATGAGCAGTTCTTC. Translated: CSASPYRRSSYNEQFF.

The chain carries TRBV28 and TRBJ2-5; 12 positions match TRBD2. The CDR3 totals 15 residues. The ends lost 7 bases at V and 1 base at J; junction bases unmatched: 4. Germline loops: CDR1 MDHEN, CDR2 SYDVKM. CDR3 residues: CASKGTSGFQETQYF. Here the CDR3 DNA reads TGTGCCAGCAAGGGGACTAGCGGGTTCCAAGAGACCCAGTACTTC. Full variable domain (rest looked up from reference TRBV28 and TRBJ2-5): DVKVTQSSRYLVKRTGEKVFLECVQDMDHENMFWYRQDPGLGLRLIYFSYDVKMKEKGDIPEGYSVSREKKERFSLILESASTNQTSMYLCASKGTSGFQETQYFGPGTRLLVL.

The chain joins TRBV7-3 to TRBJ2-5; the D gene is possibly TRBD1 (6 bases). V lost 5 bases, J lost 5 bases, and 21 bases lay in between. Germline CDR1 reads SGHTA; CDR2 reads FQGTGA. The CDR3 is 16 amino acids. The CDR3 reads CASSPTTNRVRETQYF. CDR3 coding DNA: TGTGCCAGCAGCCCAACAACGAACAGGGTTCGGGAGACCCAGTACTTC.

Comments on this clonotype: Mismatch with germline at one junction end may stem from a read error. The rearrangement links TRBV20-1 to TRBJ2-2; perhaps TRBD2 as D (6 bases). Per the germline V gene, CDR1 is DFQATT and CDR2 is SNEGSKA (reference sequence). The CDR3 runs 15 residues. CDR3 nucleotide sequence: TGCAGTGCACCCTCGGCTAGCGAGAACATCGGGGAGCTGTTTTTT. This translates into CSAPSASENIGELFF.

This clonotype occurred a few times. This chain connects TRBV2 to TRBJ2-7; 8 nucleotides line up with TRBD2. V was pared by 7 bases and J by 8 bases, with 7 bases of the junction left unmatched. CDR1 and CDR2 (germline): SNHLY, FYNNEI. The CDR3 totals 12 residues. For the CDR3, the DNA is TGTGCCAGCACCAGGATAGCGGGGCAGCAGTACTTC. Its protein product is CASTRIAGQQYF.

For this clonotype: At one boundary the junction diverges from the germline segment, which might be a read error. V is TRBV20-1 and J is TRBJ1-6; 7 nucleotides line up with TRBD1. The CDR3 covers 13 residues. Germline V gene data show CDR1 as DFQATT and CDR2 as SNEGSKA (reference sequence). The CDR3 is CSAGDRDNSPLHF. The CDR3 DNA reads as TGCAGTGCTGGAGACAGGGATAATTCACCCCTCCACTTT.

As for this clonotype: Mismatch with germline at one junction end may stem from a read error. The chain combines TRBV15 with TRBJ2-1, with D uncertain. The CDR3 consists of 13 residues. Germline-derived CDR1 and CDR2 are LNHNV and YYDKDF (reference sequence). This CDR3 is CATSRDNYNEQFF. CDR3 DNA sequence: TGTGCCACTAGCAGAGATAACTACAATGAGCAGTTCTTC. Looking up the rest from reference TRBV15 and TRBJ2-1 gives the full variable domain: DAMVIQNPRYQVTQFGKPVTLSCSQTLNHNVMYWYQQKSSQAPKLLFHYYDKDFNNEADTPDNFQSRRPNTSFCFLDIRSPGLGDTAMYLCATSRDNYNEQFFGPGTRLTVL.

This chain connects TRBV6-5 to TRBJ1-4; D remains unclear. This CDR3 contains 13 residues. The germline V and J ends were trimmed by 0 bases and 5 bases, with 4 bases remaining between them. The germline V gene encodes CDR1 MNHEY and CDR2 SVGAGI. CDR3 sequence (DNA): TGTGCCAGCAGTTACTCGGCGAATGAAAAACTGTTTTTT. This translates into CASSYSANEKLFF.